This entry is about one T cell receptor beta chain. This CDR3 has 14 residues. Between the trimmed V and J ends, which lost 6 bases and 1 base, there was a span of 11 bases. The germline V gene has CDR1 ENHRY and CDR2 SYGVKD. The data derive from a study of blood T cells in healthy people across ages. A second about 7 to 12 cycle PCR used barcoded and J-beta primers. One entry per CDR3 protein, called by TCRdb with MiXCR from the 5' RACE reads. Among some 640,000 distinct CDR3 sequences listed, around 48% were seen once. The TCR was taken from a woman aged 60-70 years in good health. Sequencing was done on a sample of blood. The chain has TRBV10-3 and TRBJ2-3; D uncertain. CDR3: CAIRNPGGTDTQYF. CDR3 coding DNA: TGTGCCATCAGAAACCCGGGTGGCACAGATACGCAGTATTTT.